A few counts support the clone carrying this T cell receptor beta chain. Its matching antigen is unknown. The data were obtained in a study of cytomegalovirus exposure and HLA in healthy donors. Germline CDR1 and CDR2: MNHNS and SASEGT. V was cut by 3 bases and J by 1 base, with 10 bases left in between. The CDR3 is 14 amino acids. Use of 60 Vbeta and 13 Jbeta primers characterized the PCR. Clones were sequenced by immunoSEQ multiplex PCR, and TCRdb holds only the in-frame ones, with some missing. Seen here are 130,000 or so clones, approximately 77% observed once, and the top ten hold 1.3% to 1.5%. The study, taken as a whole, reports: Further analysis, carried out later, found HLA-associated TCR beta chains more clonally expanded than equally common other chains.

Source material: PBMCs. The sequence derives from a woman in her thirties or forties in good health and CMV-seronegative. V and J are TRBV6-1 and TRBJ2-7; TRBD1 might be the D (6 bases). CDR3 residues: CASSDLGHSYEQYF. The CDR3 region has the DNA TGTGCCAGCAGTGATCTGGGACATTCCTACGAGCAGTACTTC.